The clone carrying this T cell receptor (beta chain) was observed a few times. This sample stems from a study of human T cells and chemical hapten exposure. Study overall: Patch tests containing 0.01% DPC, applied to the upper back, were read at 6 days.

The time point is: patch test 1, 2 weeks after DPC sensitization. Treatment specified: therapeutic diphenylcyclopropenone sensitization with weekly scalp DPC. TCRdb recomputed calls from the RACE reads with MiXCR, one row per CDR3 protein. This table holds 71,000 or so distinct CDR3 sequences, 9.8% found once. Germline lookup yields CDR1 DFQATT and CDR2 SNEGSKA (reference sequence). CDR3 size: 16 residues. Trimming cost V 5 bases and J 0 bases; bases outside gene matches: 10. The chain is built from TRBV20-1 and TRBJ2-1; 7 bases map to TRBD2. The sequencing used whole blood, collected in connection with sensitization to the hapten diphenylcyclopropenone (DPC). The receptor comes from a woman aged 40-49 years with alopecia areata. Some clones in this sample may be carry-over from other donors' samples. As DNA, the CDR3 is TGCAGTGCTCTGCCACTAGCGCTGAGCTCCTACAATGAGCAGTTCTTC. This gives the protein CSALPLALSSYNEQFF.